This T cell receptor (beta chain) was documented in a study of cytomegalovirus exposure and HLA in healthy donors (dated by TCRdb to about 2017). General notes on the study: An earlier analysis of approximately 640 of the donors reported roughly 300 Gb of sequence data and about 100 million unique TCR beta sequences from 190 million or so T cells. An early release that covered approximately 600 HLA-typed donors contained approximately 300 gigabases of sequencing data and around 85 million unique TCR sequences. Of the roughly 400 genotyped donors, approximately 83% fell in the genetic ancestry cluster associated with self-reported Caucasian donors. The study aimed to test whether cataloging public T cell receptors could reveal signatures of past pathogen exposure. The T cell repertoires of several hundred subjects were profiled by immunosequencing and related to cytomegalovirus serostatus. In addition to the first cohort of 666 subjects, a separate validation cohort of 130 or so different subjects was used. High-throughput TCR immunosequencing, statistical association of individual TCRs with disease status, and machine learning were combined to predict cytomegalovirus infection status. A later analysis re-examined previously published TCR beta repertoires from hundreds of donors and added high-resolution HLA genotyping to investigate patterns of TCR occurrence. Rather than drawing on any new phenotypic data, the later analysis identified candidate immune exposures from TCR beta sequences and the way those sequences occurred across donors. An earlier analysis of fewer than 750 of the donors used high-throughput TCR beta sequencing to judge whether each TCR beta V gene segment behaved as functional or pseudogenic. Donor age, sex, ethnicity and CMV serostatus were compiled together with the repertoire data. In a later genetic analysis, genome-wide SNP genotypes for about three fifths of the roughly 670 donors were used, and that subset was treated as a discovery cohort. Every discovery cohort repertoire had been produced on one sequencing platform. Class I and class II HLA loci were covered by the typing at four-digit resolution. Typing coverage differed by locus: A, B, C, DRB1 and DQB1 were typed in roughly 620-630 donors, DQA1 in about 500, DPA1 in some 600, and DPB1 in 450 to 480. Roughly five DR-DQ haplotypes were treated as single units for association and clustering because of strong linkage in the cohort. On average, about 240,000 unique TCR beta nucleotide sequences were sequenced per donor among 398 genotyped donors of the cohort, with 15% to 20% of those sequences being non-productive.

The cohort was made up of 650 to 700 healthy bone marrow donors. Cohort members were all nominally healthy when sampled, although unrecorded immune exposures were likely present. The donor tested CMV seropositive, placing the donor among the approximately 290 seropositive members of the cohort. Every donor gave a peripheral blood sample, and the peripheral blood mononuclear cells from that sample were used for TCR beta sequencing. Genomic DNA extraction from the blood cell samples was performed with the Qiagen DNeasy Blood Extraction Kit. As regards this clone: Its antigen has not been determined. Nothing much larger sits one base from this clone, and base qualities are not available.

Overall study results and their limits: In a later analysis, TCR association rates were found to vary across HLA loci, with the most associated TCRs seen for DRB1 alleles and the fewest for HLA-C alleles. When HLA alleles, especially DR and DQ, strongly co-occurred, attributing TCR associations to individual alleles was difficult. Several of the top co-occurrence clusters appeared to be linked to parvovirus B19, influenza, CMV and Epstein-Barr virus, according to a later analysis. Most TCR sequences were observed very rarely across donors, whereas some public TCRs were present in many individuals. Most CMV-associated TCR beta chains appeared to be HLA-restricted in a later analysis, and the HLA associations seemed to be driven largely by CMV exposure. Because counts were too low, 15 or so rarely observed V segments, including chromosome 9 orphons, were excluded from the earlier analysis of 587 of the donors. Correlated functional status among segregating V segments might reflect linkage disequilibrium, but an unknown experimental factor could not be ruled out. In an earlier analysis of around 600 of the donors, most TCR beta V segments appeared in productive rearrangements about 87% or about 30% of the time, broadly matching IMGT annotations. Because some donors lacked HLA typing at each locus, the association tests relied only on the typed subset. A cluster of highly shared sequence variants was judged likely to be a technical artifact of the sequencing pipeline. According to the authors, the approach could potentially be generalized to other disease states and immunological phenotypes. In the study, some 180 TCR beta chains were listed as associated with cytomegalovirus. In a later analysis, over 15,000 TCR beta sequences were associated with specific HLA alleles at a false discovery rate of 0.05. This cohort had only TCR beta chains sequenced, and the lack of alpha or paired-chain data limited which features could be detected. In vitro tests confirmed that a few of the cytomegalovirus-associated TCR beta chains recognize cytomegalovirus antigens. In a later genetic analysis, fewer N-insertions in productive TCRs were reported among donors in an Asian-associated ancestry cluster than the approximately 630-donor mean. For the cohort, immune exposure information was limited to CMV serostatus. The classifier was reported to diagnose cytomegalovirus status with high specificity and sensitivity in both the original cohort and the validation cohort. In a later analysis, HLA-associated TCR beta chains showed more clonal expansion and lower generation probabilities than non-associated chains that were equally common. In a later genetic analysis, a missense DCLRE1C variant was associated with V-gene and J-gene trimming of TCR beta chains, and the association was replicated in an independent cohort. The 87-base-pair reads could not distinguish some IMGT-functional V segments, including TRBV6-2 and TRBV6-3, so those segments were excluded. A further reported finding was that TCR beta sequences accurately predicted the HLA-A and HLA-B alleles for most subjects in the first cohort. The presence/absence analyses assumed that sequencing depth was roughly uniform across donors, and that assumption may not be true.

To prepare the library, the immunoSEQ multiplex PCR assay was applied. The multiplex PCR relied on a mix of 60 forward primers for TCR Vbeta segments and 13 reverse primers for TCR Jbeta segments. The CDR3 region of rearranged TCR beta genes was amplified from genomic DNA by a multiplex PCR assay. On the Illumina HiSeq System, the amplified TCR beta libraries were sequenced as 87-base-pair reads. The paper's processing steps were these. Across the 700 or so repertoires, a later analysis counted 75 million to 90 million unique TCR beta chains, roughly 11 million of which were shared by at least two donors. Raw reads were error-corrected and collapsed into unique sequences by a nearest-neighbor algorithm in which closely related sequences were merged to remove PCR and sequencing errors. To assign V, D and J gene segments, CDR3 sequences were aligned to IMGT reference sequences. For a sequence to be retained, a match of at least six nucleotides to both a V gene segment and a J gene segment was required. A rearrangement was called productive if the CDR3 had no stop codons and remained in frame with V and J, and every other rearrangement was called non-productive. CDR3 was defined according to IMGT convention as the region running from the second conserved V-encoded cysteine to the conserved J-encoded phenylalanine. The earlier analysis of 500 to 600 of the donors excluded sequences that lacked an unambiguous match to a single V gene segment. An earlier analysis of about 590 of the donors classified V segments as functional when productive rearrangements were above 56.7% and as segregating when the standard deviation between donors was above 5%. To diagnose cytomegalovirus status from the catalog of TCR beta chain sequences, a statistical classification framework was built. In a later analysis, V and J genes were assigned by comparing TCR nucleotide sequences against IMGT/GENE-DB human TR gene sequences. A later analysis assigned CDR3 sequences and most-parsimonious VDJ recombination scenarios with the TCRdist pipeline. In a later analysis, every TCR beta chain was defined by the combination of its CDR3 amino acid sequence and its V-gene family, and reads without a unique V-gene family were dropped. As a way to deal with suspected cross-contamination and a sequencing artifact, a later analysis dropped approximately 570 nucleotide sequences that were highly shared and had low generation probability. A later analysis calculated a clonal expansion index for each public chain from normalized within-repertoire ranks of inferred template counts. In a later analysis, generation probabilities were computed using a VDJ recombination model fitted to out-of-frame rearrangements, and the results were checked against IGoR. In a later analysis, TCR-TCR, TCR-HLA and TCR-CMV co-occurrence was scored with hypergeometric tests, and a repertoire-size bias correction was applied to TCR pairs. To estimate false discovery rates, a later analysis permuted the HLA or CMV assignments 20 times. In a later analysis, co-occurring TCRs were grouped with DBSCAN, and TCRdist sequence similarity was added when clustering was performed within HLA-allele-positive subsets. Repertoires with fewer than 30,000 or more than 120,000 public chains, plus five repertoires with anomalous nucleotide sharing, were excluded from co-occurrence clustering. TCRdb re-hosts the immuneACCESS table, in-frame sequences only. Its copies lack some clones; in the studies checked, an unresolved V gene accounts for under half of them, and the cause for the rest is not known. The DNA gave D and trimming, while V, J and clone size come from that table. This sample is represented by about 180,000 clones; about 73% of them were singletons. Around 13% of the sample comes from the top ten.

From the germline V gene, CDR1 is LGHNA and CDR2 is YNFKEQ. Counted from cysteine to phenylalanine, this CDR3 has 18 amino acids. This entry keeps only the CDR3 DNA: 54 bases, framed from base 1. V trim: 5 bases; J trim: 4 bases; unmatched bases: 8. Sequenced material: PBMCs. This receptor chain uses TRBV4-2 and TRBJ2-1, with 16 central nucleotides matching TRBD2. The TCR was taken from a woman between 50 and 59 years old in good health and CMV-seropositive. The nucleotide sequence reads as follows: TGTGCCAGCAGCTCCCCGGGACTAGCGGGGGGGATGTACAATGAGCAGTTCTTC. Translation gives CASSSPGLAGGMYNEQFF.